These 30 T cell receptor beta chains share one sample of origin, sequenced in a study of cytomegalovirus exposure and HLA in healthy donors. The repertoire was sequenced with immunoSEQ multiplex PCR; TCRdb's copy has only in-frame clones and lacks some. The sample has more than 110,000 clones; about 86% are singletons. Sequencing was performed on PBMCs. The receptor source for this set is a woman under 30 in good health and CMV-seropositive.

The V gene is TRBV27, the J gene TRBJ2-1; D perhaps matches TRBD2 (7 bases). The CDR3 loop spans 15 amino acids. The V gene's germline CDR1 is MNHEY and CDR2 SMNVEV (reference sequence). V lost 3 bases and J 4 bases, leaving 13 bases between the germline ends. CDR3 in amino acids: CASSLPGGHYNEQFF. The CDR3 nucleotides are TGTGCCAGCAGTTTGCCGGGGGGCCATTACAATGAGCAGTTCTTC.

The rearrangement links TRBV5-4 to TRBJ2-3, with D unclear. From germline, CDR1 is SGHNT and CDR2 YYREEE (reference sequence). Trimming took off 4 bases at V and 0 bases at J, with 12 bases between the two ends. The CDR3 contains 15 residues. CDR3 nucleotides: TGTGCCAGCAGCGCTACTTCCTTAAGCACAGATACGCAGTATTTT. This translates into CASSATSLSTDTQYF.

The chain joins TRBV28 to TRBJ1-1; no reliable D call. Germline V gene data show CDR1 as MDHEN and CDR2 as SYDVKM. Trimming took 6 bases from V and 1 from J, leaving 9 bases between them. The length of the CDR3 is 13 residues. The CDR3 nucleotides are TGTGCCAGCAGCCTCCGGGAGAACACTGAAGCTTTCTTT. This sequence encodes CASSLRENTEAFF. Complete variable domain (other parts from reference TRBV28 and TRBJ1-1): DVKVTQSSRYLVKRTGEKVFLECVQDMDHENMFWYRQDPGLGLRLIYFSYDVKMKEKGDIPEGYSVSREKKERFSLILESASTNQTSMYLCASSLRENTEAFFGQGTRLTVV.

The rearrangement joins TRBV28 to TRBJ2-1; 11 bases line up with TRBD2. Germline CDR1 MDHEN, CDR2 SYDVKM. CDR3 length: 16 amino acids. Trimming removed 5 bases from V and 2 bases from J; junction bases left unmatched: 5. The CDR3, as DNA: TGTGCCAGCAGTAACCTAGCGGGGGGTACCTACAATGAGCAGTTCTTC. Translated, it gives CASSNLAGGTYNEQFF.

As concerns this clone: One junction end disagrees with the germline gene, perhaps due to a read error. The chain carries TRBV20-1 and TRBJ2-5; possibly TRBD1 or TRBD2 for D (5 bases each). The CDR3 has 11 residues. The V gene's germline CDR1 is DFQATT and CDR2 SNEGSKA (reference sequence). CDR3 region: CSTRAGETQYF. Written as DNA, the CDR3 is TGCAGTACTAGGGCAGGGGAGACCCAGTACTTC.

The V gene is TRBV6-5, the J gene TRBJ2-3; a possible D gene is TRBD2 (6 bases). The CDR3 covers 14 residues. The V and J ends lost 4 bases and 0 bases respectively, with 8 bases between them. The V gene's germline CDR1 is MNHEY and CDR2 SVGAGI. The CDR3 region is CASSSGGSTDTQYF. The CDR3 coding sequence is TGTGCCAGCAGTTCCGGGGGAAGCACAGATACGCAGTATTTT.

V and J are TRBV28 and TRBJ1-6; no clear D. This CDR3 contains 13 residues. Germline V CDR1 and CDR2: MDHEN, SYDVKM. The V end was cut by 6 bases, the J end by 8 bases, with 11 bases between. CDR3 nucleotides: TGTGCCAGCAGGGCGGGTCTCTATTCACCCCTCCACTTT. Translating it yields CASRAGLYSPLHF.

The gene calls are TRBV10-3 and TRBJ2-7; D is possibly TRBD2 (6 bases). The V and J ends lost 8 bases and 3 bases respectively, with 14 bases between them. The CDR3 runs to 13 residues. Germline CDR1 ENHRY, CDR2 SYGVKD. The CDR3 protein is CAIGDWNNYEQYF. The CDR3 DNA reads TGTGCCATCGGGGACTGGAATAACTACGAGCAGTACTTC.

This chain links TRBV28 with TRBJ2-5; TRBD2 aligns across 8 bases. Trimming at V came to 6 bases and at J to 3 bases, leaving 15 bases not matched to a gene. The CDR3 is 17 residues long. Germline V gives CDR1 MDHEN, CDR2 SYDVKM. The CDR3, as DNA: TGTGCCAGCAGGAAAGGGGCTGGCGGGGGGCGGAAAGAGACCCAGTACTTC. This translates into CASRKGAGGGRKETQYF.

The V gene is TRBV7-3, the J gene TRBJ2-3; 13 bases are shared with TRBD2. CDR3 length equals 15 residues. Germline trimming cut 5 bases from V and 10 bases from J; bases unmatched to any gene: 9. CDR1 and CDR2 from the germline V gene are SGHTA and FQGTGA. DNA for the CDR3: TGTGCCAGCAGCCTACTAGCGGGAGGGCCTATCTCGCAGTATTTT. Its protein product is CASSLLAGGPISQYF. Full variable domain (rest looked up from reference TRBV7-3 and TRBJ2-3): GAGVSQTPSNKVTEKGKYVELRCDPISGHTALYWYRQSLGQGPEFLIYFQGTGAADDSGLPNDRFFAVRPEGSVSTLKIQRTERGDSAVYLCASSLLAGGPISQYFGPGTRLTVL.

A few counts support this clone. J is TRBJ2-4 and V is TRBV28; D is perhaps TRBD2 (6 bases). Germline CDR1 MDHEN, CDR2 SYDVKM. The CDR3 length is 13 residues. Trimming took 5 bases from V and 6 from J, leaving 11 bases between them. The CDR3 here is CASSRGAPNIQYF. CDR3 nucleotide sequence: TGTGCCAGCAGTCGCGGGGCCCCAAACATTCAGTACTTC.

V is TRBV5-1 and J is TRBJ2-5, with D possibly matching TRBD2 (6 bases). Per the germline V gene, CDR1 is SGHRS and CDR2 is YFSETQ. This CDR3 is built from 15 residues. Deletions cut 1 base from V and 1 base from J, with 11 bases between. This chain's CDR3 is CASSLSTGGQETQYF. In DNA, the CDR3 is TGCGCCAGCAGCTTGTCGACCGGGGGCCAAGAGACCCAGTACTTC.

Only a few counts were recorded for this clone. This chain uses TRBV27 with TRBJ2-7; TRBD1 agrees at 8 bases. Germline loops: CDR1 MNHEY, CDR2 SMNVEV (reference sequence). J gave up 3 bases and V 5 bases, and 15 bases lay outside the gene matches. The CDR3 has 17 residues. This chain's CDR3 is CASSRLPGTGEDYEQYF. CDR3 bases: TGTGCCAGCAGTAGATTACCCGGGACAGGAGAGGACTACGAGCAGTACTTC.

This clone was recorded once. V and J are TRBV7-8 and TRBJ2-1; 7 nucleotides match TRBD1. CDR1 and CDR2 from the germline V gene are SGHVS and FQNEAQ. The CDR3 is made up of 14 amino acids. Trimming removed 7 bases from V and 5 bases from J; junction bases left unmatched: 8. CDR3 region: CASTDRVRHNEQFF. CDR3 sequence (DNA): TGTGCCAGCACCGACAGGGTTAGGCACAATGAGCAGTTCTTC.

The CDR3 protein is CASSQDPQGQETQYF. In DNA, the CDR3 is TGCGCCAGCAGCCAAGATCCACAGGGCCAAGAGACCCAGTACTTC. The chain carries TRBV4-3 and TRBJ2-5, with D tentatively TRBD1 (6 bases). Germline V gene sequence: CDR1 LGHNA, CDR2 YSLEER. The CDR3 covers 15 residues. V lost 0 bases, J lost 1 base, and 9 bases lay in between.

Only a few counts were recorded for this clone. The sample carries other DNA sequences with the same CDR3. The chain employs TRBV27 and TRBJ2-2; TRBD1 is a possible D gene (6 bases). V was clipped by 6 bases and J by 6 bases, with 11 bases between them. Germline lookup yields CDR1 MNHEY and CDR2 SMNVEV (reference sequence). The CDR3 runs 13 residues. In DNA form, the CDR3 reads TGTGCCAGCAGCCCACAGGGCGCCGGGGAGCTGTTTTTT. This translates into CASSPQGAGELFF.

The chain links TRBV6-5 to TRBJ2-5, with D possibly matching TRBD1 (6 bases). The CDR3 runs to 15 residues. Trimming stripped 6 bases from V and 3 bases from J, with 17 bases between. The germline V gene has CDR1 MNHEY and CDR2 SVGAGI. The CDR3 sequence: CASRHRVGSKETQYF. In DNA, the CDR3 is TGTGCCAGCAGGCACAGGGTTGGGAGCAAAGAGACCCAGTACTTC.

CDR3 in DNA: TGTGCCAGCAGCCAAGCGCGACAGGGGGATGAAAAACTGTTTTTT. Its translation: CASSQARQGDEKLFF. The chain combines TRBV4-2 with TRBJ1-4, with 9 positions matching TRBD1. This CDR3 spans 15 amino acids. The germline V gene encodes CDR1 LGHNA and CDR2 YNFKEQ. V trimming: 1 base; J trimming: 6 bases; junction bases outside the gene matches: 3.

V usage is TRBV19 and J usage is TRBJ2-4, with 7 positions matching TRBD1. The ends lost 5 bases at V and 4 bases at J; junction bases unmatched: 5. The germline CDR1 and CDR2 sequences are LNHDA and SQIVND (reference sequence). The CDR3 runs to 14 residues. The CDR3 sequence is CASSQTGQKNIQYF. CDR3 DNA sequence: TGTGCCAGTAGTCAAACGGGACAGAAAAACATTCAGTACTTC.

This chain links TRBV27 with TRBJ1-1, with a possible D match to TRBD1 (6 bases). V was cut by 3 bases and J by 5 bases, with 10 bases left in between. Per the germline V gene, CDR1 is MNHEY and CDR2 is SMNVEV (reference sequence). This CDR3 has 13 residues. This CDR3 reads CASSFVGATEAFF. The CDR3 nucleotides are TGTGCCAGCAGTTTCGTGGGGGCGACTGAAGCTTTCTTT.

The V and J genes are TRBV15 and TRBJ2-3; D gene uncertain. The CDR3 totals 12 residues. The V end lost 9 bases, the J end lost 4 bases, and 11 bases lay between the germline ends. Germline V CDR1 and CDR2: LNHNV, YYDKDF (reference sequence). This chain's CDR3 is CATSYGPDTQYF. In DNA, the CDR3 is TGTGCCACGTCGTATGGCCCAGATACGCAGTATTTT.

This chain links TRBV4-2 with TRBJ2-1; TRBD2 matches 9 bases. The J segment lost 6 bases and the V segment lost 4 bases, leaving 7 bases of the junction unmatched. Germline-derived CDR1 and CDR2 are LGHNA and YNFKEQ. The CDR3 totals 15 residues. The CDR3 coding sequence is TGTGCCAGCAGCCCTAGGGAGCGGGGGGCCAATGAGCAGTTCTTC. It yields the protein CASSPRERGANEQFF.

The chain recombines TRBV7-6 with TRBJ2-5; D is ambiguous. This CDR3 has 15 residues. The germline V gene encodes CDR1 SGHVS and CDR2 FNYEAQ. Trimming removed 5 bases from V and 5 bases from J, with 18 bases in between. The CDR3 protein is CASSGRFVPGETQYF. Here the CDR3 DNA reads TGTGCCAGCAGCGGCAGGTTTGTCCCTGGGGAGACCCAGTACTTC.

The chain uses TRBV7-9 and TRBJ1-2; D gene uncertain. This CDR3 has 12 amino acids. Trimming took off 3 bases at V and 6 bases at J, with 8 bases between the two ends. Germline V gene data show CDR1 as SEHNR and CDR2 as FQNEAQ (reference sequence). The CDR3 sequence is CASSLRANGYTF. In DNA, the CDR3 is TGTGCCAGCAGCTTGCGAGCGAATGGCTACACCTTC.

The CDR3 spells CASHSTDSRNSPLHF. Written as DNA, the CDR3 is TGTGCCAGTCATTCAACGGACAGCCGTAATTCACCCCTCCACTTT. V and J are TRBV19 and TRBJ1-6, with D possibly TRBD1 on 6 matching bases. V was shortened by 8 bases and J by 6 bases, with 17 bases between the two germline ends. Per the germline V gene, CDR1 is LNHDA and CDR2 is SQIVND (reference sequence). The CDR3 length is 15 residues.

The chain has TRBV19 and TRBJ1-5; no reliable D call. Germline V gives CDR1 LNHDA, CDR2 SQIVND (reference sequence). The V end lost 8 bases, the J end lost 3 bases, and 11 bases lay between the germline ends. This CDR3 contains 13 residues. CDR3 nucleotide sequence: TGTGCCAGTGGTCAGGTCCTCAATCAGCCCCAGCATTTT. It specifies CASGQVLNQPQHF.

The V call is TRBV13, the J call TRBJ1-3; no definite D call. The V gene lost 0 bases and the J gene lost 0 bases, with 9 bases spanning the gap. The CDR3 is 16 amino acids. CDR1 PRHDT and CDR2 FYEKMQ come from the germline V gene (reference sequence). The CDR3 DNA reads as TGTGCCAGCAGCTTAGGCCGGCGGAGCTCTGGAAACACCATATATTTT. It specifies CASSLGRRSSGNTIYF.

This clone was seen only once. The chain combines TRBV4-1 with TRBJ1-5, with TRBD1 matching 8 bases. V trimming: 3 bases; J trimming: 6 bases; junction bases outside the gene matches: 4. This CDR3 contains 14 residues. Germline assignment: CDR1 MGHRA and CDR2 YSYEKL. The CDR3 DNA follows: TGCGCCAGCAGCCAGTCAGGGGGCCGTCAGCCCCAGCATTTT. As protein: CASSQSGGRQPQHF.

The CDR3 is CASSLTPGLAGEAGELFF. The CDR3 nucleotides read TGTGCCAGCAGCTTAACCCCCGGACTAGCGGGGGAGGCCGGGGAGCTGTTTTTT. The chain carries TRBV7-3 and TRBJ2-2; 13 bases map to TRBD2. The germline V gene has CDR1 SGHTA and CDR2 FQGTGA. V shed 0 bases, J shed 6 bases, and the junction held 7 bases outside the gene matches. The CDR3 consists of 18 residues.

The CDR3: CASSSTSGRHNEQFF. In nucleotides, the CDR3 is TGTGCCAGCAGTAGCACTAGCGGGAGGCACAATGAGCAGTTCTTC. J is TRBJ2-1 and V is TRBV27; 12 positions match TRBD2. CDR3 length: 15 amino acids. Germline values: CDR1 MNHEY, CDR2 SMNVEV (reference sequence). The ends lost 5 bases at V and 5 bases at J; junction bases unmatched: 4.